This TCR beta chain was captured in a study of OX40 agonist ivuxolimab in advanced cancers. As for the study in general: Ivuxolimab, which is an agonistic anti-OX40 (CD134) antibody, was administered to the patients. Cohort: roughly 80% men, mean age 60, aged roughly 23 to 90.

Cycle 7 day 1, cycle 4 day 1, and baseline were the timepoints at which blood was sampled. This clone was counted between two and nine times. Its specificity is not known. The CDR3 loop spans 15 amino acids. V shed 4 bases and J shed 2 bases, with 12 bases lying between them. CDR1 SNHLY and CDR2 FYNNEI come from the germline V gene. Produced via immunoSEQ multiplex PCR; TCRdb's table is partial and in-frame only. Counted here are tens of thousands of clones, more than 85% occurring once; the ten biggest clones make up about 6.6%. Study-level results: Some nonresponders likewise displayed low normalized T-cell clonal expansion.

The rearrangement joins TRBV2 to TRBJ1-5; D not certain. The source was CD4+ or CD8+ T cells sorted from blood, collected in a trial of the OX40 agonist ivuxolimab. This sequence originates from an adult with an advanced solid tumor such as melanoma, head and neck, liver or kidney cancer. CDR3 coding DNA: TGTGCCAGCAGTGTAGATGGTTTCGGCAATCAGCCCCAGCATTTT. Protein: CASSVDGFGNQPQHF.